Listed below are T cell receptor beta chains from one sample, sequenced in a study of PD-1 blockade in mismatch repair-deficient tumors. TCRdb keeps only in-frame clones here, not all; method: immunoSEQ multiplex PCR. The table shows about 130,000 clones, with around nine tenths occurring only once. The sequences come from peripheral blood, collected approximately 72 weeks after starting pembrolizumab. Every receptor here comes from an adult with mismatch repair-deficient cancer. Both conserved end residues are part of each CDR3. The D gene is left open where the match is weak. Clone size is shown for a subset of rows, as once, few, many or a class of expanded clone.

J gene: TRBJ2-7; CDR3 length: 13; V gene: TRBV5-6; D gene: TRBD1; clone size: NA; CDR3 DNA: TGTGCCAGCGGAACAGGGGGCGGGTACGAGCAGTACTTC; CDR3 protein: CASGTGGGYEQYF
J gene: TRBJ1-1; CDR3 length: 12; V gene: TRBV5-4; D gene: NA; clone size: NA; CDR3 DNA: TGTGCCAGCAGCTTAGTGGCTACTGAAGCTTTCTTT; CDR3 protein: CASSLVATEAFF
J gene: TRBJ2-7; CDR3 length: 13; V gene: TRBV6-1; D gene: NA; clone size: NA; CDR3 DNA: TGTGCCAGCAGTCAACTTCCGGGAAACGAGCAGTACTTC; CDR3 protein: CASSQLPGNEQYF
J gene: TRBJ2-3; CDR3 length: 12; V gene: TRBV30; D gene: NA; clone size: NA; CDR3 DNA: TGTGCCTGGAGTGGGGGTAGAGATACGCAGTATTTT; CDR3 protein: CAWSGGRDTQYF
J gene: TRBJ1-4; CDR3 length: 17; V gene: TRBV5-6; D gene: NA; clone size: NA; CDR3 DNA: TGTGCCAGCAGCGATCCCCGGGCAGGGGCAACTAATGAAAAACTGTTTTTT; CDR3 protein: CASSDPRAGATNEKLFF
J gene: TRBJ2-3; CDR3 length: 12; V gene: TRBV7-9; D gene: NA; clone size: NA; CDR3 DNA: TGTGCCAGCAGCTTAGCCTCCCCTGACAGGTCCTTT; CDR3 protein: CASSLASPDRSF
J gene: TRBJ2-2; CDR3 length: 16; V gene: TRBV7-9; D gene: NA; clone size: NA; CDR3 DNA: TGTGCCAGCAGCTTATATGGGGACCCGAACACCGGGGAGCTGTTTTTT; CDR3 protein: CASSLYGDPNTGELFF
J gene: TRBJ2-7; CDR3 length: 19; V gene: TRBV10-3; D gene: NA; clone size: NA; CDR3 DNA: TGTGCCATCAGTGTAGGGGTAAGTGCGGGACTTCGGCCCTCCTACGAGCAGTACTTC; CDR3 protein: CAISVGVSAGLRPSYEQYF
J gene: TRBJ1-1; CDR3 length: 16; V gene: TRBV5-6; D gene: TRBD1; clone size: once; CDR3 DNA: TGTGCCAGCAGCTTGGCCTCAGGGGGGCTGAACACTGAAGCTTTCTTT; CDR3 protein: CASSLASGGLNTEAFF
J gene: TRBJ2-7; CDR3 length: 15; V gene: TRBV7-2; D gene: TRBD2; clone size: NA; CDR3 DNA: TGTGCCAGCAGCTTTACTAGCGGGAGAGCCTACGAGCAGTACTTC; CDR3 protein: CASSFTSGRAYEQYF
J gene: TRBJ1-4; CDR3 length: 15; V gene: TRBV6-6; D gene: NA; clone size: NA; CDR3 DNA: TGTGCCAGCAGTTCCAATCGACAGTTTGCTGAAAAACTGTTTTTT; CDR3 protein: CASSSNRQFAEKLFF
J gene: TRBJ1-2; CDR3 length: 14; V gene: TRBV14; D gene: TRBD1; clone size: NA; CDR3 DNA: TGTGCCAGCAGCCAATACAGGGGGCTACGGGGCTACACCTTC; CDR3 protein: CASSQYRGLRGYTF
J gene: TRBJ2-1; CDR3 length: 15; V gene: TRBV5-4; D gene: TRBD1; clone size: NA; CDR3 DNA: TGTGCCAGCAGCTTGTCGACAGGGTCCTACAATGAGCAGTTCTTC; CDR3 protein: CASSLSTGSYNEQFF
J gene: TRBJ2-2; CDR3 length: 14; V gene: TRBV15; D gene: NA; clone size: NA; CDR3 DNA: TGTGCCACCAGCAACTATCGTGACACCGGGGAGCTGTTTTTT; CDR3 protein: CATSNYRDTGELFF